This T cell receptor (beta chain) comes out of a study of T-cell reconstitution after alpha-beta-depleted transplantation in children. Overall study results and limits: It was newly produced T cells that mostly accounted for T-cell counts and diversity one year after transplant. Surviving recipient T cells and thymic progenitors accounted for the high day-60 TCRbeta diversity observed in some patients. Alpha-beta T cells about two months after transplant reportedly derived from several hundred expanded graft clones.

This clonotype was found a few times. Antigen unknown. The CDR3 spans 14 residues. V lost 2 bases, J lost 3 bases, and 11 bases lay in between. CDR1 is KGHSH, CDR2 LQKENI, per germline. During its preparation, the TCRbeta library received unique molecular identifiers. TCRdb reprocessed the PCR reads via MiXCR and lists one record per CDR3 protein. The sample has about 78,000 distinct CDR3 sequences, 12% to 15% seen once; the top ten hold 25% to 35%. Material: PBMCs, mostly from graft donor cells, obtained 180 days after TCRalphabeta/CD19-depleted stem cell transplant. The rearrangement uses TRBV18 and TRBJ2-7; D is unresolved. This receptor was identified in a male patient aged 2 to 9 who had a stem cell transplant for acute lymphoblastic leukemia, so the T cells may come from the graft donor. CDR3 in DNA: TGTGCCAGCTCACCAGCGCCGACAAACTACGAGCAGTACTTC. Translating it yields CASSPAPTNYEQYF.